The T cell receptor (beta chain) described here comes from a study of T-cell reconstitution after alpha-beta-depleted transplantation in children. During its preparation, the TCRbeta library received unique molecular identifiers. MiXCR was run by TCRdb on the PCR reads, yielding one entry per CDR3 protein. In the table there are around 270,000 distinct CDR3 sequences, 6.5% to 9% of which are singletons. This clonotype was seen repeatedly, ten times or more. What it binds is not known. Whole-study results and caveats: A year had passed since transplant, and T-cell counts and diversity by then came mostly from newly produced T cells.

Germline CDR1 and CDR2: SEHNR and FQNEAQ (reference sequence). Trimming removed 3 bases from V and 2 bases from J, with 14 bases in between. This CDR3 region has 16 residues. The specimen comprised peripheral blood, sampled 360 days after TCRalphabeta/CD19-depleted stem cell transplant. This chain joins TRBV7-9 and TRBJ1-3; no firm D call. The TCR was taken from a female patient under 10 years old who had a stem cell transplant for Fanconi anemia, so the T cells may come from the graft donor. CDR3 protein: CASSFRREGTGNTIYF. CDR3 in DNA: TGTGCCAGCAGCTTTCGGAGGGAAGGTACTGGAAACACCATATATTTT.